This T cell receptor (beta chain) was documented in a study of beta chain features in type 1 diabetes. The CDR3 covers 13 residues. V lost 3 bases to trimming and J lost 8 bases; unmatched junction nucleotides: 4. Investigators reverse transcribed all isolated RNA, so they sequenced expressed TCRB transcripts. Generated by immunoSEQ multiplex PCR, the TCRdb table keeps only in-frame clones and is missing some. The profile covers 850,000 to 900,000 clones, with 15% to 20% appearing a single time and around 0.02% taken by the ten largest. This chain connects TRBV23-1 to TRBJ1-1; 9 bases align to TRBD1. TRBV23-1 is an ORF, with its function uncertain. This receptor was obtained from a young woman in good health. The specimen sequenced was naive CD4+ T cells from blood. CDR3 in DNA: TGCGCCAGCAGTCATGGACAGGGGAAAGAAGCTTTCTTT. The encoded protein is CASSHGQGKEAFF.